These T cell receptor beta chains were read from a single sample in a study of vaccination effects on CD4 cells after COVID-19. Their cognate antigens are unknown. Method: immunoSEQ multiplex PCR; TCRdb's copy keeps in-frame clones and lacks some. The data show some 59,000 clones, 75% to 90% seen once. The sequencing used CD4+ T cells from PBMCs cultured with HCoV-229E spike peptides, collected before COVID-19 vaccination. The origin of the receptors is a human donor who received a COVID-19 vaccine. CDR3s include the opening cysteine and the closing phenylalanine or tryptophan. A D gene is named only where the DNA matches it firmly. The size field is filled for only some rows; it gives once, few, many or a size class.

D: NA; J: TRBJ2-5; size: NA; V: TRBV7-3; CDR3: CASSLFEGETQYF; DNA: TGTGCCAGCAGCTTATTCGAGGGGGAGACCCAGTACTTC
D: NA; J: TRBJ2-4; size: NA; V: TRBV7-2; CDR3: CASSTGGILNIQYF; DNA: TGTGCCAGCAGCACGGGTGGGATCCTCAACATTCAGTACTTC
D: NA; J: TRBJ1-1; size: NA; V: TRBV18; CDR3: CASSPTGGEAFF; DNA: TGTGCCAGCTCACCCACCGGAGGGGAAGCTTTCTTT
D: NA; J: TRBJ2-3; size: NA; V: TRBV19; CDR3: CASSIGLNTDTQYF; DNA: TGTGCCAGTAGTATAGGCCTGAACACAGATACGCAGTATTTT
D: TRBD1; J: TRBJ2-1; size: NA; V: TRBV3-1/TRBV3-2; CDR3: CASSQDGYRGRGSQFF; DNA: TGTGCCAGCAGCCAAGATGGTTACAGGGGGCGCGGGTCCCAGTTCTTC
D: NA; J: TRBJ1-2; size: NA; V: TRBV28; CDR3: CASSVPGTLNYGYTF; DNA: TGTGCCAGCAGCGTCCCCGGGACACTCAACTATGGCTACACCTTC
D: NA; J: TRBJ1-2; size: NA; V: TRBV19; CDR3: CASTSESGYTF; DNA: TGTGCCAGTACCTCAGAATCCGGCTACACCTTC
D: NA; J: TRBJ2-6; size: NA; V: TRBV5-5; CDR3: CASSLAGTGANVLTF; DNA: TGTGCCAGCAGCTTGGCAGGGACTGGGGCCAACGTCCTGACTTTC
D: TRBD1; J: TRBJ1-5; size: NA; V: TRBV2; CDR3: CASSDTGGISGQPQHF; DNA: TGTGCCAGCAGTGATACAGGGGGTATAAGCGGTCAGCCCCAGCATTTT
D: TRBD2; J: TRBJ2-5; size: NA; V: TRBV5-5; CDR3: CASSLAPSGDQETQYF; DNA: TGTGCCAGCAGCTTGGCCCCTAGCGGGGACCAAGAGACCCAGTACTTC
D: TRBD1; J: TRBJ2-2; size: few; V: TRBV10-1; CDR3: CASGQGGELFF; DNA: TGCGCCAGCGGACAGGGCGGGGAGCTGTTTTTT
D: NA; J: TRBJ1-2; size: NA; V: TRBV21-1; CDR3: CASQGQWDGYTF; DNA: TGTGCCAGTCAGGGGCAATGGGATGGCTACACCTTC
D: NA; J: TRBJ2-2; size: NA; V: TRBV3-1/TRBV3-2; CDR3: CASSRWVGGGTGELFF; DNA: TGTGCCAGCAGCCGGTGGGTTGGCGGTGGGACCGGGGAGCTGTTTTTT
D: TRBD1; J: TRBJ1-1; size: once; V: TRBV18; CDR3: CASGRDSTEAFF; DNA: TGTGCCAGCGGGAGGGACAGCACTGAAGCTTTCTTT
D: TRBD2; J: TRBJ2-3; size: NA; V: TRBV9; CDR3: CASSVGGGGVADTQYF; DNA: TGTGCCAGCAGCGTAGGCGGGGGGGGCGTCGCAGATACGCAGTATTTT
D: NA; J: TRBJ1-1; size: NA; V: TRBV30; CDR3: CAWRSGVSFSTAFF; DNA: TGTGCCTGGAGATCGGGGGTCTCATTTTCCACAGCTTTCTTT
D: NA; J: TRBJ2-1; size: NA; V: TRBV9; CDR3: CASSPRVSGNEQFF; DNA: TGTGCCAGCAGCCCTCGGGTTAGCGGCAATGAGCAGTTCTTC
D: NA; J: TRBJ1-3; size: NA; V: TRBV4-1; CDR3: CASSQEESGRFIYF; DNA: TGCGCCAGCAGCCAAGAGGAGTCAGGGAGGTTCATATATTTT
D: NA; J: TRBJ1-4; size: NA; V: TRBV19; CDR3: CASSIGSVNEKLFF; DNA: TGTGCCAGTAGTATTGGGTCTGTTAATGAAAAACTGTTTTTT
D: TRBD1; J: TRBJ1-5; size: few; V: TRBV19; CDR3: CASSTGTGANQPQHF; DNA: TGTGCCAGTAGTACCGGGACAGGGGCCAATCAGCCCCAGCATTTT
D: NA; J: TRBJ1-2; size: NA; V: TRBV5-1; CDR3: CASSLAQMNYGYTF; DNA: TGCGCCAGCAGCTTGGCCCAGATGAACTATGGCTACACCTTC
D: TRBD1; J: TRBJ1-1; size: NA; V: TRBV5-5; CDR3: CASSMGQGRGGVNTEAFF; DNA: TGTGCCAGCAGCATGGGACAGGGGCGCGGGGGGGTGAACACTGAAGCTTTCTTT
D: TRBD2; J: TRBJ2-3; size: NA; V: TRBV29-1; CDR3: CSVAGTRDPDTQYF; DNA: TGCAGCGTGGCCGGGACTAGGGATCCAGATACGCAGTATTTT
D: TRBD1; J: TRBJ1-3; size: NA; V: TRBV7-2; CDR3: CASSARTGNTIYF; DNA: TGTGCCAGCAGCGCACGGACAGGGAACACCATATATTTT
D: NA; J: TRBJ2-1; size: NA; V: TRBV6-4; CDR3: CASSSRGGLEQFF; DNA: TGTGCCAGCAGTTCCCGAGGGGGGCTTGAGCAGTTCTTC
D: NA; J: TRBJ1-1; size: few; V: TRBV7-9; CDR3: CASSLGGTPNTEAFF; DNA: TGTGCCAGCAGCTTAGGAGGGACTCCGAACACTGAAGCTTTCTTT
D: NA; J: TRBJ1-5; size: NA; V: TRBV5-1; CDR3: CASSLTGNSNQPQHF; DNA: TGCGCCAGCAGCTTGACAGGAAATAGCAATCAGCCCCAGCATTTT
D: NA; J: TRBJ2-5; size: NA; V: TRBV6-5; CDR3: CASSTFLEETQYF; DNA: TGTGCCAGCAGCACCTTCTTAGAGGAGACCCAGTACTTC
D: TRBD1; J: TRBJ1-2; size: NA; V: TRBV10-3; CDR3: CAISVGTEYGYTF; DNA: TGTGCCATCAGTGTAGGGACAGAGTATGGCTACACCTTC
D: TRBD2; J: TRBJ2-5; size: NA; V: TRBV9; CDR3: CASSVGLLAGGEETQYF; DNA: TGTGCCAGCAGCGTTGGCCTTCTAGCGGGGGGGGAAGAGACCCAGTACTTC
D: NA; J: TRBJ1-2; size: NA; V: TRBV5-1; CDR3: CASSPSGQQFYGYTF; DNA: TGCGCCAGCAGCCCCTCCGGACAGCAGTTCTATGGCTACACCTTC
D: NA; J: TRBJ2-1; size: NA; V: TRBV5-1; CDR3: CASSLNARIGVRNEQFF; DNA: TGCGCCAGCAGCTTGAACGCGCGTATTGGGGTACGGAATGAGCAGTTCTTC
D: NA; J: TRBJ1-5; size: few; V: TRBV28; CDR3: CASSLNSNQPQHF; DNA: TGTGCCAGCAGTTTAAATAGCAATCAGCCCCAGCATTTT
D: TRBD1; J: TRBJ1-2; size: NA; V: TRBV30; CDR3: CAWSIGQGYGYTF; DNA: TGTGCCTGGAGTATAGGACAGGGGTATGGCTACACCTTC
D: NA; J: TRBJ1-6; size: once; V: TRBV6-6; CDR3: CASSYVNSPLHF; DNA: TGTGCCAGCAGTTACGTCAATTCACCCCTCCACTTT
D: TRBD2; J: TRBJ2-1; size: once; V: TRBV6-5; CDR3: CASSTPGGGFKQFF; DNA: TGTGCCAGCAGTACCCCCGGGGGGGGGTTTAAGCAGTTCTTC
D: NA; J: TRBJ1-4; size: NA; V: TRBV5-6; CDR3: CASSVAGRSEEKLFF; DNA: TGTGCCAGCAGCGTAGCGGGGAGGTCTGAGGAAAAACTGTTTTTT
D: TRBD1; J: TRBJ1-4; size: NA; V: TRBV10-3; CDR3: CAISVTGGDEKLFF; DNA: TGTGCCATCAGTGTGACAGGGGGCGATGAAAAACTGTTTTTT
D: NA; J: TRBJ1-2; size: NA; V: TRBV27; CDR3: CASSSSESYGYTF; DNA: TGTGCCAGCAGTTCATCCGAATCCTATGGCTACACCTTC
D: NA; J: TRBJ1-6; size: NA; V: TRBV5-1; CDR3: CASSLGHLNSPLHF; DNA: TGCGCCAGCAGCTTGGGGCACCTCAATTCACCCCTCCACTTT
D: NA; J: TRBJ1-1; size: NA; V: TRBV5-1; CDR3: CASSLQQNTEAFF; DNA: TGCGCCAGCAGCTTGCAACAGAACACTGAAGCTTTCTTT
D: NA; J: TRBJ2-5; size: NA; V: TRBV12-3/TRBV12-4; CDR3: CASSSQGTSTQYF; DNA: TGTGCCAGCAGTTCCCAGGGCACGTCGACCCAGTACTTC
D: NA; J: TRBJ1-1; size: NA; V: TRBV5-1; CDR3: CASSRGTADTEAFF; DNA: TGCGCCAGCAGCAGGGGGACGGCAGACACTGAAGCTTTCTTT
D: NA; J: TRBJ2-3; size: NA; V: TRBV12-5; CDR3: CASGLIRDGDPLTDTQYF; DNA: TGTGCTAGTGGTTTGATAAGGGACGGGGACCCACTCACAGATACGCAGTATTTT
D: NA; J: TRBJ2-1; size: NA; V: TRBV28; CDR3: CASSWGGSEQFF; DNA: TGTGCCAGCAGTTGGGGAGGCAGTGAGCAGTTCTTC
D: NA; J: TRBJ2-3; size: NA; V: TRBV5-1; CDR3: CASRYRHEGIDTQYF; DNA: TGCGCCAGCAGATATCGACATGAGGGAATAGATACGCAGTATTTT
D: NA; J: TRBJ1-4; size: few; V: TRBV10-2; CDR3: CASTGGPTNEKLFF; DNA: TGCGCCAGCACCGGGGGGCCAACTAATGAAAAACTGTTTTTT
D: TRBD1; J: TRBJ1-6; size: NA; V: TRBV19; CDR3: CASSIYRTGLANSPLHF; DNA: TGTGCCAGTAGCATCTATAGGACAGGCCTCGCGAATTCACCCCTCCACTTT
D: NA; J: TRBJ1-1; size: NA; V: TRBV30; CDR3: CAWSRGTEAFF; DNA: TGTGCCTGGAGTCGGGGCACTGAAGCTTTCTTT
D: TRBD1; J: TRBJ2-3; size: NA; V: TRBV6-1; CDR3: CASSARTGIGLGNTQYF; DNA: TGTGCCAGCAGTGCCCGGACAGGGATTGGTTTGGGGAATACGCAGTATTTT
D: NA; J: TRBJ2-2; size: NA; V: TRBV19; CDR3: CASSRDTGELFF; DNA: TGTGCCAGTAGTAGGGACACCGGGGAGCTGTTTTTT
D: NA; J: TRBJ1-5; size: once; V: TRBV5-1; CDR3: CASSFRQAPNQPQHF; DNA: TGCGCCAGCAGCTTTCGACAGGCCCCCAATCAGCCCCAGCATTTT
D: NA; J: TRBJ1-5; size: few; V: TRBV6-5; CDR3: CASRADYSNQPQHF; DNA: TGTGCCAGCAGGGCAGACTATAGCAATCAGCCCCAGCATTTT
D: NA; J: TRBJ2-4; size: NA; V: TRBV7-8; CDR3: CASSLTGRDIQYF; DNA: TGTGCCAGCAGCTTAACAGGGCGGGACATTCAGTACTTC
D: NA; J: TRBJ1-4; size: NA; V: TRBV7-8; CDR3: CASSLNSGLVFF; DNA: TGTGCCAGCAGCTTAAATTCCGGGTTAGTGTTTTTT
D: TRBD1; J: TRBJ1-2; size: NA; V: TRBV28; CDR3: CASSTPDRGSGYTF; DNA: TGTGCCAGCAGTACCCCCGACAGGGGGTCTGGCTACACCTTC
D: TRBD2; J: TRBJ2-1; size: NA; V: TRBV6-5; CDR3: CASRLAGGYNEQFF; DNA: TGTGCCAGCCGACTAGCGGGGGGTTACAATGAGCAGTTCTTC
D: TRBD1; J: TRBJ2-3; size: NA; V: TRBV18; CDR3: CASSSLRTGKSTDTQYF; DNA: TGTGCCAGCTCATCCTTAAGGACAGGGAAAAGCACAGATACGCAGTATTTT
D: NA; J: TRBJ1-4; size: NA; V: TRBV4-1; CDR3: CASSKRIPEGPSNEKLFF; DNA: TGCGCCAGCAGCAAGAGGATCCCCGAGGGGCCAAGTAATGAAAAACTGTTTTTT
D: TRBD1; J: TRBJ1-1; size: NA; V: TRBV5-1; CDR3: CASSLQAQGQGDTEAFF; DNA: TGCGCCAGCAGCTTGCAAGCCCAGGGACAGGGAGACACTGAAGCTTTCTTT